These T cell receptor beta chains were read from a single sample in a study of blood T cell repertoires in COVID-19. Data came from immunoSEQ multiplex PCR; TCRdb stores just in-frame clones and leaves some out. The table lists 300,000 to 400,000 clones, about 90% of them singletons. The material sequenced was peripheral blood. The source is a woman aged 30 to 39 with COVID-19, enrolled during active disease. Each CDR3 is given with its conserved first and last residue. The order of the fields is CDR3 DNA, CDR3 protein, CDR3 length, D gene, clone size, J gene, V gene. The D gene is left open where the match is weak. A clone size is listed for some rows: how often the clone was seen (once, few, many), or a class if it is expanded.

DNA: TGTGCCAGCAGCTTAACCAACATTCCAGATACGCAGTATTTT
CDR3: CASSLTNIPDTQYF
length: 14
D: -
size: -
J: TRBJ2-3
V: TRBV7-3

DNA: TGTGCCAGCAGAAGAGACAGGGACAGCAATCAGCCCCAGCATTTT
CDR3: CASRRDRDSNQPQHF
length: 15
D: TRBD1
size: -
J: TRBJ1-5
V: TRBV6-5

DNA: TGTGCCTGGAGGAGGGACAGTGTTAAAGGAAAACTGTTTTTT
CDR3: CAWRRDSVKGKLFF
length: 14
D: TRBD1
size: -
J: TRBJ1-4
V: TRBV30

DNA: TGTGCCAGCTCACCCGGACAGACGAACATTCAGTACTTC
CDR3: CASSPGQTNIQYF
length: 13
D: -
size: -
J: TRBJ2-4
V: TRBV18

DNA: TGTGCCAGCAGTGAAGCCCAAGATAGGTGGAGAGCTGAAGCTTTCTTT
CDR3: CASSEAQDRWRAEAFF
length: 16
D: -
size: once
J: TRBJ1-1
V: TRBV6-1

DNA: TGCGCCAGCAGTGGGGCCACTGAAGCTTTCTTT
CDR3: CASSGATEAFF
length: 11
D: -
size: -
J: TRBJ1-1
V: TRBV5-1

DNA: TGTGCCAGCAGTTTTGGTCAGATCGGGGGGACCTACGAGCAGTACTTC
CDR3: CASSFGQIGGTYEQYF
length: 16
D: TRBD2
size: -
J: TRBJ2-7
V: TRBV27

DNA: TGTGCCAGCAGCAGACAGTCCGATCAGCCCCAGCATTTT
CDR3: CASSRQSDQPQHF
length: 13
D: -
size: -
J: TRBJ1-5
V: TRBV6-5

DNA: TGTGCCAGCAGACCTGTGACAGGGTATGAGGAGCAGTACTTC
CDR3: CASRPVTGYEEQYF
length: 14
D: TRBD1
size: few
J: TRBJ2-7
V: TRBV6-5

DNA: TGTGCCTGGGCCCGGGACAGGCTGAACACTGAAGCTTTCTTT
CDR3: CAWARDRLNTEAFF
length: 14
D: TRBD1
size: -
J: TRBJ1-1
V: TRBV30

DNA: TGTGCCAGCAGCCAAGGCCTGGGGGCGACGGGTCAGCCCCAGCATTTT
CDR3: CASSQGLGATGQPQHF
length: 16
D: -
size: -
J: TRBJ1-5
V: TRBV3-1/TRBV3-2

DNA: TGTGCCAGCAGCCCATTAGGACAGGGGGATACTGAAGCTTTCTTT
CDR3: CASSPLGQGDTEAFF
length: 15
D: TRBD1
size: -
J: TRBJ1-1
V: TRBV27

DNA: TGTGCCAGCAGGTTAGCGGGAGGGCCCTATGAGCAGTTCTTC
CDR3: CASRLAGGPYEQFF
length: 14
D: TRBD2
size: once
J: TRBJ2-1
V: TRBV6-5

DNA: TGTGCCAGCAGCTCCCGGGGGACTAGCGGGAGGGCAGAGACCCAGTACTTC
CDR3: CASSSRGTSGRAETQYF
length: 17
D: TRBD2
size: -
J: TRBJ2-5
V: TRBV11-3

DNA: TGCAGCGTTACAGGGGGCAAGGTGGAGACCCAGTACTTC
CDR3: CSVTGGKVETQYF
length: 13
D: TRBD1
size: -
J: TRBJ2-5
V: TRBV29-1

DNA: TGTGCCAGCAGCGGACTAGCGGGAGGGCCAAAGTATTTT
CDR3: CASSGLAGGPKYF
length: 13
D: TRBD2
size: once
J: TRBJ2-3
V: TRBV6-5

DNA: TGTGCCAGCCGGAGCCCTAACTATGGCTACACCTTC
CDR3: CASRSPNYGYTF
length: 12
D: -
size: once
J: TRBJ1-2
V: TRBV6-5

DNA: TGTGCCAGCAAACTCCGGACAGGTCTCTACGAGCAGTACTTC
CDR3: CASKLRTGLYEQYF
length: 14
D: TRBD1
size: few
J: TRBJ2-7
V: TRBV27

DNA: TGTGCCAGCAGCCAAGCAGGACAGGGCACGAAAGAGACCCAGTACTTC
CDR3: CASSQAGQGTKETQYF
length: 16
D: TRBD1
size: once
J: TRBJ2-5
V: TRBV3-1/TRBV3-2

DNA: TGTGCCAGTAGTATTAGGCCCGGGACAGGGTATTACAATGAGCAGTTCTTC
CDR3: CASSIRPGTGYYNEQFF
length: 17
D: TRBD1
size: -
J: TRBJ2-1
V: TRBV19

DNA: TGTGCCAGTAGTTCGGGGTCGGTCTCACCCCTCCACTTT
CDR3: CASSSGSVSPLHF
length: 13
D: -
size: -
J: TRBJ1-6
V: TRBV19

DNA: TGTGCCACCCGGGGAGGGGACACCGGGGAGCTGTTTTTT
CDR3: CATRGGDTGELFF
length: 13
D: TRBD2
size: -
J: TRBJ2-2
V: TRBV11-2

DNA: TGTGCCAGCAGGGGGGGGCGCAGCTATGGCTACACCTTC
CDR3: CASRGGRSYGYTF
length: 13
D: -
size: few
J: TRBJ1-2
V: TRBV3-1/TRBV3-2

DNA: TGTGCCAGCAGCTTGGAGATTGCGGGACTAGTATGGGATGAGCAGTTCTTC
CDR3: CASSLEIAGLVWDEQFF
length: 17
D: TRBD2
size: -
J: TRBJ2-1
V: TRBV5-6

DNA: TGTGCCAGCAGACAGGGGGACTATGGCTACACCTTC
CDR3: CASRQGDYGYTF
length: 12
D: TRBD1
size: once
J: TRBJ1-2
V: TRBV6-4

DNA: TGTGCCAGCACCGTAGCCGGGGGGGCCTACAATGAGCAGTTCTTC
CDR3: CASTVAGGAYNEQFF
length: 15
D: TRBD2
size: -
J: TRBJ2-1
V: TRBV27

DNA: TGTGCCAGCAGCCAAGATCCTAATCAGCCCCAGCATTTT
CDR3: CASSQDPNQPQHF
length: 13
D: -
size: few
J: TRBJ1-5
V: TRBV3-1/TRBV3-2

DNA: TGTGCCAGCAGTTTAGCGAGAAATGACAAATTGTATTTT
CDR3: CASSLARNDKLYF
length: 13
D: -
size: -
J: TRBJ1-3
V: TRBV12-3/TRBV12-4

DNA: TGTGCCAGCAGCTTAGAACAGGGGGTGAGAGGCTACACCTTC
CDR3: CASSLEQGVRGYTF
length: 14
D: TRBD1
size: -
J: TRBJ1-2
V: TRBV7-2

DNA: TGTGCCAGCAGCGTAAACAGGGGCAGCTCCTACGAGCAGTACTTC
CDR3: CASSVNRGSSYEQYF
length: 15
D: TRBD1
size: -
J: TRBJ2-7
V: TRBV13

DNA: TGCGCCAGCAGTGAGTCCTTAACAGGGAAGGATGAGACCCAGTACTTC
CDR3: CASSESLTGKDETQYF
length: 16
D: -
size: once
J: TRBJ2-5
V: TRBV10-1

DNA: TGTGCCAGCAGCTTGCCACACCAGGGGGCAAAAGAGCATTTT
CDR3: CASSLPHQGAKEHF
length: 14
D: TRBD1
size: -
J: TRBJ1-5
V: TRBV7-2

DNA: TGTGCCAGCAGCTTAAGGCGGACAGGGGGTCCCACTGAAGCTTTCTTT
CDR3: CASSLRRTGGPTEAFF
length: 16
D: TRBD1
size: -
J: TRBJ1-1
V: TRBV7-3

DNA: TGTGCCAGCAAGACAGGGGGCAGGGATGAAAAACTGTTTTTT
CDR3: CASKTGGRDEKLFF
length: 14
D: TRBD1
size: -
J: TRBJ1-4
V: TRBV6-5

DNA: TGTGCCAGCAGCCGTGACCGGGGGCAGGGGGCAGATGGCTACACCTTC
CDR3: CASSRDRGQGADGYTF
length: 16
D: TRBD1
size: -
J: TRBJ1-2
V: TRBV3-1/TRBV3-2

DNA: TGTGCCAGCAGTGATGGGACAGGGGGAAACTATGGCTACACCTTC
CDR3: CASSDGTGGNYGYTF
length: 15
D: TRBD1
size: -
J: TRBJ1-2
V: TRBV6-1

DNA: TGTGCCAGCAGTTTGGGGAGGGGACAGGGCTACTATGGCTACACCTTC
CDR3: CASSLGRGQGYYGYTF
length: 16
D: TRBD1
size: -
J: TRBJ1-2
V: TRBV27

DNA: TGTGCCAGTAGTGACCCAGGGGGAATGAACACTGAAGCTTTCTTT
CDR3: CASSDPGGMNTEAFF
length: 15
D: TRBD1
size: -
J: TRBJ1-1
V: TRBV19

DNA: TGTGCCAGCCAAAACGGGGTACACGAGCAGTACTTC
CDR3: CASQNGVHEQYF
length: 12
D: -
size: -
J: TRBJ2-7
V: TRBV6-5

DNA: TGCAGCGTCCGGGGGGGGAAGGATGGAACTGAAAAACTGTTTTTT
CDR3: CSVRGGKDGTEKLFF
length: 15
D: -
size: -
J: TRBJ1-4
V: TRBV29-1

DNA: TGTGCCAGCAGTTACCCGACTACCTTAGTCGGGTATGAGGGCTACACCTTC
CDR3: CASSYPTTLVGYEGYTF
length: 17
D: -
size: -
J: TRBJ1-2
V: TRBV6-2/TRBV6-3

DNA: TGTGCCAGCAGCTTAATGGCGGGAGTATACGAGCAGTACTTC
CDR3: CASSLMAGVYEQYF
length: 14
D: TRBD2
size: -
J: TRBJ2-7
V: TRBV7-6

DNA: TGTGCCAGCAGCTTAGTCCGAGGCTACGAGCAGTACTTC
CDR3: CASSLVRGYEQYF
length: 13
D: -
size: -
J: TRBJ2-7
V: TRBV7-9

DNA: TGCAGCGTTGAAAGGATGAGGGAGAAAACGGATACGCAGTATTTT
CDR3: CSVERMREKTDTQYF
length: 15
D: -
size: -
J: TRBJ2-3
V: TRBV29-1

DNA: TGTGCCAGCAGTCCCGGACAGGTTTCCTACGAGCAGTACTTC
CDR3: CASSPGQVSYEQYF
length: 14
D: TRBD1
size: -
J: TRBJ2-7
V: TRBV27

DNA: TGCGCCAGCAGCCTTACCGGGACTGACCCCTACGAGCAGTACTTC
CDR3: CASSLTGTDPYEQYF
length: 15
D: -
size: -
J: TRBJ2-7
V: TRBV4-1

DNA: TGTGCCACCAGCAGAGATAGCAGGGGGCAGGATGAAAAACTGTTTTTT
CDR3: CATSRDSRGQDEKLFF
length: 16
D: TRBD1
size: -
J: TRBJ1-4
V: TRBV15

DNA: TGCAGCGTTGTCTCTCATCAGGGGGCTTATGGCTACACCTTC
CDR3: CSVVSHQGAYGYTF
length: 14
D: TRBD1
size: -
J: TRBJ1-2
V: TRBV29-1

DNA: TGCGCCAGCAGCTTCAGTCATAACACTGAAGCTTTCTTT
CDR3: CASSFSHNTEAFF
length: 13
D: -
size: -
J: TRBJ1-1
V: TRBV5-1

DNA: TGCGCCAGCAGTGAGTCCGGACAGTCCTCCTACGAGCAGTACTTC
CDR3: CASSESGQSSYEQYF
length: 15
D: -
size: -
J: TRBJ2-7
V: TRBV10-1

DNA: TGTGCCTGGGTAGCGGGAGAAAGCTCCTACGAGCAGTACTTC
CDR3: CAWVAGESSYEQYF
length: 14
D: TRBD2
size: -
J: TRBJ2-7
V: TRBV30

DNA: TGTGCCAGCAGCTTGGGGGGGCAGGGTGGTCAGCCCCAGCATTTT
CDR3: CASSLGGQGGQPQHF
length: 15
D: -
size: once
J: TRBJ1-5
V: TRBV5-6

DNA: TGTGCCAGCAGGGCCGGATTACAGGGGGTGTCAGGCTACACCTTC
CDR3: CASRAGLQGVSGYTF
length: 15
D: TRBD1
size: -
J: TRBJ1-2
V: TRBV7-9

DNA: TGTGCCAGCAGCGTAATACAGAACACCGGGGAGCTGTTTTTT
CDR3: CASSVIQNTGELFF
length: 14
D: -
size: -
J: TRBJ2-2
V: TRBV9

DNA: TGTGCCAGCAGTTACGGCGGGGTAGGGAACACTGAAGCTTTCTTT
CDR3: CASSYGGVGNTEAFF
length: 15
D: -
size: -
J: TRBJ1-1
V: TRBV6-5

DNA: TGTGCCACCAGCAGAGATCGGAGCGGACAAGAGACCCAGTACTTC
CDR3: CATSRDRSGQETQYF
length: 15
D: -
size: -
J: TRBJ2-5
V: TRBV15

DNA: TGTGCCAGCAGCCTAGGGACAACGAGCTCTGGAAACACCATATATTTT
CDR3: CASSLGTTSSGNTIYF
length: 16
D: -
size: -
J: TRBJ1-3
V: TRBV7-8

DNA: TGTGCCAGCAGTTTGACAGGCCCCTACGAGCAGTACTTC
CDR3: CASSLTGPYEQYF
length: 13
D: -
size: few
J: TRBJ2-7
V: TRBV12-3/TRBV12-4

DNA: TGTGCCAGCAGCTTAGCCCAGTACAATGAGCAGTTCTTC
CDR3: CASSLAQYNEQFF
length: 13
D: -
size: -
J: TRBJ2-1
V: TRBV11-3